The sequence of this T cell receptor (beta chain) was determined in a study of cytomegalovirus exposure and HLA in healthy donors. The overall study: Out of about 180 million T cells, an earlier analysis found more than 95 million unique TCR beta sequences in total.

Germline V gene data show CDR1 as MDHEN and CDR2 as SYDVKM. V was pared by 2 bases and J by 1 base, with 8 bases between. The CDR3 length is 14 residues. In this sample, this clone turned up a few times. Its target is unknown. Whole-study findings and limits: The listing of 150 to 200 TCR beta chains classed them as cytomegalovirus-associated.

The primer mix had 60 Vbeta and 13 Jbeta primers. Libraries were prepared by immunoSEQ multiplex PCR; TCRdb keeps only in-frame clonotypes and omits some of them. The sample records more than 85,000 clones, about 74% being singletons. Sequenced material: PBMCs. The TCR comes from a woman between 50 and 59 years old in good health and CMV-seropositive. The V and J genes are TRBV28 and TRBJ1-2; D is uncertain. The CDR3 is CASSLNQVNYGYTF. The CDR3 coding sequence is TGTGCCAGCAGTTTAAACCAGGTTAACTATGGCTACACCTTC.